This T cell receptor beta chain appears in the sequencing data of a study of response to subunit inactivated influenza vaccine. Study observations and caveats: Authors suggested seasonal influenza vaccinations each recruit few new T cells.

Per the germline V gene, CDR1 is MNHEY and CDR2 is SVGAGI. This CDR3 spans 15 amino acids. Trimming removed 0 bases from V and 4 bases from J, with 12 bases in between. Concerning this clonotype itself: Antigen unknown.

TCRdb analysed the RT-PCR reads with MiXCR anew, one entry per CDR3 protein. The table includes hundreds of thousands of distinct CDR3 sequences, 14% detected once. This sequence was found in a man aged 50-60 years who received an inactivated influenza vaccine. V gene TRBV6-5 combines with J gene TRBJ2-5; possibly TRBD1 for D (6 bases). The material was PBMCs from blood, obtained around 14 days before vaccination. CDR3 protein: CASSYSTQGRETQYF. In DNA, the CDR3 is TGTGCCAGCAGTTACTCGACACAGGGAAGAGAGACCCAGTACTTC.